The T cell receptor (beta chain) under discussion was sequenced for a study of T-cell memory formation after mild COVID-19. CDR1 is SGHTA and CDR2 is FQGNSA in the germline V gene. Deletions cut 4 bases from V and 7 bases from J, with 6 bases between. CDR3 size: 11 residues. Each CDR3 protein is one row after TCRdb ran MiXCR on the 5' RACE reads. The sample shows around 340,000 distinct CDR3 sequences, roughly 13% of them seen only once. Sequencing was carried out using PBMCs or a T cell subset sorted from them (not recorded which). This chain joins TRBV7-2 and TRBJ2-3; D gene uncertain. The TCR was taken from a man in his late teens or twenties who had mild COVID-19 (a few samples of this study predate the infection). Cell type and time point are not known. The CDR3 sequence is CASSSENTQYF. As DNA, the CDR3 is TGTGCCAGCAGCTCCGAAAATACGCAGTATTTT.